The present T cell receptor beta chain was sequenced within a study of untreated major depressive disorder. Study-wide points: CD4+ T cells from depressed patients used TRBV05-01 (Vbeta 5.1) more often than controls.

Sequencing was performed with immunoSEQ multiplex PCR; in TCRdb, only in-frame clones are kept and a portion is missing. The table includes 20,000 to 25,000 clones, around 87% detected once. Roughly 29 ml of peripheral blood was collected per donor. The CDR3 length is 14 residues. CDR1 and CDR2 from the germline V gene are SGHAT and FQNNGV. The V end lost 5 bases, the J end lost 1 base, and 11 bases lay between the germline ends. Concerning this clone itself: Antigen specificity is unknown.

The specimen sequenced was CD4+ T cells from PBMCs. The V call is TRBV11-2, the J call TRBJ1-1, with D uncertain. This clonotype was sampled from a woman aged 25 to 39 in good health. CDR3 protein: CASSPLSQNTEAFF. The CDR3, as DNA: TGTGCCAGCAGCCCTCTCAGCCAGAACACTGAAGCTTTCTTT.